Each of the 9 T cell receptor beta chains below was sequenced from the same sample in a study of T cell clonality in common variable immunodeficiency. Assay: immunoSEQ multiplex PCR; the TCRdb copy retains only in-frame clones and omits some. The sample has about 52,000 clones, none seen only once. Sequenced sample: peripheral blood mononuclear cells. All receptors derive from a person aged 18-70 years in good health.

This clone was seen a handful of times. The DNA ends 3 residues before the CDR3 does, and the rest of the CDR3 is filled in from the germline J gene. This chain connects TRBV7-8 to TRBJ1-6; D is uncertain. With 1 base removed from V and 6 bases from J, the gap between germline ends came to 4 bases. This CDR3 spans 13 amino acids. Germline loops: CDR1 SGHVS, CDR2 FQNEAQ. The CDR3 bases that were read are TGTGCCAGCAGCTTAGACAGTAATTCACCC. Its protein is CASSLDSNSP. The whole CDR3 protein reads CASSLDSNSPLHF. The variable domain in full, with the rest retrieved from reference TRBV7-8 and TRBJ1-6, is GAGVSQSPRYKVAKRGQDVALRCDPISGHVSLFWYQQALGQGPEFLTYFQNEAQLDKSGLPSDRFFAERPEGSVSTLKIQRTQQEDSAVYLCASSLDSNSPLHFGNGTRLTVT.

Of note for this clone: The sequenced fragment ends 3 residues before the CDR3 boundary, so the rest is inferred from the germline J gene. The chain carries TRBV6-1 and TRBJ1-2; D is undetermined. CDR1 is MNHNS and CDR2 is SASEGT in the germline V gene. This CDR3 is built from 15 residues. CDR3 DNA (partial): TGTGCCAGCAGTGAACTAGCGGGAGGTGCAGATACC. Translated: CASSELAGGADT. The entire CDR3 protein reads CASSELAGGADTYTF.

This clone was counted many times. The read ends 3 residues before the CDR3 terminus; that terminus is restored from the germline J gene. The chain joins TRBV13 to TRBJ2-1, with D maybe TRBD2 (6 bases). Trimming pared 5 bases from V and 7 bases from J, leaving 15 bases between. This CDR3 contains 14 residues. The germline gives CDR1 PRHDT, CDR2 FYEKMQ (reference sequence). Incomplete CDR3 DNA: TGTGCCAGCAGCCTTACCCGGGGGAGGAATGAG. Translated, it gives CASSLTRGRNE. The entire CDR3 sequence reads CASSLTRGRNEQFF.

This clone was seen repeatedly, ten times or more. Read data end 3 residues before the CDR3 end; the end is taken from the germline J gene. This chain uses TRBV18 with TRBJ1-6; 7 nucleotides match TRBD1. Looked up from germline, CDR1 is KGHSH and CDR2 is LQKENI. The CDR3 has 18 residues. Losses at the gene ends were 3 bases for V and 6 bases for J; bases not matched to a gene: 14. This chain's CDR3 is CASSPLGQGVGTNSPLHF. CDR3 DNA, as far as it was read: TGTGCCAGCTCACCGCTGGGGCAGGGGGTTGGGACTAATTCACCC.

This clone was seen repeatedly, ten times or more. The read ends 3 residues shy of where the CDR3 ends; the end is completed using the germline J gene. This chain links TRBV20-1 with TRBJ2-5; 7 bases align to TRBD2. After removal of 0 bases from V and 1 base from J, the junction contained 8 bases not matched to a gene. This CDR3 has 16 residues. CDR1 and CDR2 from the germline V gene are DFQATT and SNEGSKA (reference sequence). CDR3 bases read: TGCAGTGCTAGAGACCCGCGGGGGATCCCCCAAGAGACC. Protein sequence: CSARDPRGIPQET. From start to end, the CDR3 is CSARDPRGIPQETQYF.

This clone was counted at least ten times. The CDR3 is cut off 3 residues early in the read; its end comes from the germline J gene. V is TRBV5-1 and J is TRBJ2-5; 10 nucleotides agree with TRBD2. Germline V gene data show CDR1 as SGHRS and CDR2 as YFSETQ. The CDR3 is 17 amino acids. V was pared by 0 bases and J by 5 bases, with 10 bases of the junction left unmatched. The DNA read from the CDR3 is TGCGCCAGCAGCTTGGGTATCAGCGGGGGGGCGGTGGAGACC. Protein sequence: CASSLGISGGAVET. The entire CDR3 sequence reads CASSLGISGGAVETQYF. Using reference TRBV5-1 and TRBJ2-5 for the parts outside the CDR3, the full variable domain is KAGVTQTPRYLIKTRGQQVTLSCSPISGHRSVSWYQQTPGQGLQFLFEYFSETQRNKGNFPGRFSGRQFSNSRSEMNVSTLELGDSALYLCASSLGISGGAVETQYFGPGTRLLVL.

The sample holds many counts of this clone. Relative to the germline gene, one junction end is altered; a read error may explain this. The CDR3 region is CASSPLNLGLSYNEQFF. Incomplete CDR3 DNA: TGTGCTAGCAGCCCACTAAATTTGGGACTCTCCTACAATGAG. The chain uses TRBV7-7 and TRBJ2-1, with a possible D match to TRBD2 (6 bases). The CDR3 goes on 3 residues after the read ends, and that part is filled in from the germline J gene. Germline lookup yields CDR1 SSHAT and CDR2 FNYEAQ (reference sequence). The CDR3 totals 17 residues.

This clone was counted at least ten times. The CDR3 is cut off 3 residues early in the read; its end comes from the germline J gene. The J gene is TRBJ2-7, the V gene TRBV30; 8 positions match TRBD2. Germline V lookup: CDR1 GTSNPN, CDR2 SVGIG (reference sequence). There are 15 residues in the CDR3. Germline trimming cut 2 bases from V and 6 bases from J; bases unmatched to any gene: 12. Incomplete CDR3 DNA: TGTGCCTGGAGTCTAGTAGCGGGACAAGGGGGCGAG. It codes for CAWSLVAGQGGE. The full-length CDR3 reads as CAWSLVAGQGGEQYF. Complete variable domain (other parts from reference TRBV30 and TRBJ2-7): SQTIHQWPATLVQPVGSPLSLECTVEGTSNPNLYWYRQAAGRGLQLLFYSVGIGQISSEVPQNLSASRPQDRQFILSSKKLLLSDSGFYLCAWSLVAGQGGEQYFGPGTRLTVT.

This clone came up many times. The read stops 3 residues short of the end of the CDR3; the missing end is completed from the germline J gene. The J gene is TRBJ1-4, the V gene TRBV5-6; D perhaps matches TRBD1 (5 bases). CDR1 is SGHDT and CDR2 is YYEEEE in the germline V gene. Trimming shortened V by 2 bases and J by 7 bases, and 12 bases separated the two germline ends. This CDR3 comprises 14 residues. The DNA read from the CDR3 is TGTGCCAGCAGCTTAGGCAGGGAGGGTGAAAAA. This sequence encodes CASSLGREGEK. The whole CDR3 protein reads CASSLGREGEKLFF.